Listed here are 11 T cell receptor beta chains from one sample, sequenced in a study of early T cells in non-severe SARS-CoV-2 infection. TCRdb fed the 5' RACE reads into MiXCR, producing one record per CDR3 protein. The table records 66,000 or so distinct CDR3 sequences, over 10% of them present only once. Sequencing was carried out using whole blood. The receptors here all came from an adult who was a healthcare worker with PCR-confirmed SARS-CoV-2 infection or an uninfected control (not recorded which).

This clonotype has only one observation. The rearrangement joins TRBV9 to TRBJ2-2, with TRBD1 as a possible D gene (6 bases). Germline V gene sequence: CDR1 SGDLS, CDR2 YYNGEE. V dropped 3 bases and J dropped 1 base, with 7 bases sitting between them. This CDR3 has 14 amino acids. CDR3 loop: CASSATGNTGELFF. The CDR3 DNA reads TGTGCCAGCAGCGCGACAGGGAACACCGGGGAGCTGTTTTTT.

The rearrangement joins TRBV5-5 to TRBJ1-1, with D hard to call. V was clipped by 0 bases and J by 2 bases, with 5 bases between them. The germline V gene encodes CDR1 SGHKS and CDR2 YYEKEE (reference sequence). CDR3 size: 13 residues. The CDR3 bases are TGTGCCAGCAGCTTGGATCTAAACACTGAAGCTTTCTTT. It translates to CASSLDLNTEAFF.

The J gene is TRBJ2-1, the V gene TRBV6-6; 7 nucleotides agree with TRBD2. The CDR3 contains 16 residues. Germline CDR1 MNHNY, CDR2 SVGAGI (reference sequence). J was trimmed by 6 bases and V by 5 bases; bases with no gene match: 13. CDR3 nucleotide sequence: TGTGCCAGCAGTGTAGGCGAGCGGGACTCGTTCAATGAGCAGTTCTTC. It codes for CASSVGERDSFNEQFF.

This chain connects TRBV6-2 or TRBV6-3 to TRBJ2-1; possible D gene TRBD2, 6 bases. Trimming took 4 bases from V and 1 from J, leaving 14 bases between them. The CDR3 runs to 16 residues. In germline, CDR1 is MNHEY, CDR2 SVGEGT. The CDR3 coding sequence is TGTGCCAGCAGTTGGCCCGGGACTTTGTCCTACAATGAGCAGTTCTTC. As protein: CASSWPGTLSYNEQFF.

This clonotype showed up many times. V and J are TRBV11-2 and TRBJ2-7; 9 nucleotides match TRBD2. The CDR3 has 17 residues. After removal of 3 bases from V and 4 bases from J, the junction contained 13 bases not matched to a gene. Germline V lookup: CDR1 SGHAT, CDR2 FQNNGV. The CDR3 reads CASSFPVAGAGTYEQYF. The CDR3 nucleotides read TGTGCCAGCAGCTTTCCAGTAGCGGGAGCGGGAACGTACGAGCAGTACTTC.

The CDR3 DNA reads TGTGCCAGCTCACCGCTTGGGACGCCCGCGAAGGGAAACACCATATATTTT. Translated, it gives CASSPLGTPAKGNTIYF. The chain links TRBV18 to TRBJ1-3, with D possibly being TRBD1 (5 bases). V lost 3 bases and J lost 4, with 19 bases in between. This CDR3 comprises 17 residues. Germline V gives CDR1 KGHSH, CDR2 LQKENI.

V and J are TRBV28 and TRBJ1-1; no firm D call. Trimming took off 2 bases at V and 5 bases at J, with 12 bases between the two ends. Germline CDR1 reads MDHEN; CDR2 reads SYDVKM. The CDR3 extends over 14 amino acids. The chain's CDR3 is CASSLTRRGTEAFF. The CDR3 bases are TGTGCCAGCAGTTTAACACGGCGCGGAACTGAAGCTTTCTTT.

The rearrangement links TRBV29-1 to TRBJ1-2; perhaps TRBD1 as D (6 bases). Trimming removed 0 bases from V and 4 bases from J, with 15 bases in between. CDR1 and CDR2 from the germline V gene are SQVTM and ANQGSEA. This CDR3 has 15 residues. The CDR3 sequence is CSVEEGAGGGYGYTF. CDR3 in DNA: TGCAGCGTTGAAGAGGGGGCAGGCGGAGGCTATGGCTACACCTTC.

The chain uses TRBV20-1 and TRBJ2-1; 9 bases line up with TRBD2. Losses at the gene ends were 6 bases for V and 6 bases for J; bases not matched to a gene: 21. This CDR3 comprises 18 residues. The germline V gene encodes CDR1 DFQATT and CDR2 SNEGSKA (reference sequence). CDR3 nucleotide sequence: TGCAGTGCCCCTGAATTAGCGGGAGTAGACGCAGTGCGCAATGAGCAGTTCTTC. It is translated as CSAPELAGVDAVRNEQFF.

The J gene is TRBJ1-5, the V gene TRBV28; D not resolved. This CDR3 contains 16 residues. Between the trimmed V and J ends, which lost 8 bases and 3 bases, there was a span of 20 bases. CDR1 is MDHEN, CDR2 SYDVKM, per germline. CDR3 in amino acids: CASHVEGRRDNQPQHF. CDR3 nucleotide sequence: TGTGCCAGCCATGTTGAAGGGCGTAGGGACAATCAGCCCCAGCATTTT.

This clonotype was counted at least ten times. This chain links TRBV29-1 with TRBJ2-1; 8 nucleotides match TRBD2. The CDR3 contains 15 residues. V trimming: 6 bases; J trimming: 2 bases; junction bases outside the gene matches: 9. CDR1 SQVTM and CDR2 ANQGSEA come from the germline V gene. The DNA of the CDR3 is TGCAGCGTCGAGAGCGGGAGTCTAACCTACAATGAGCAGTTCTTC. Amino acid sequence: CSVESGSLTYNEQFF.